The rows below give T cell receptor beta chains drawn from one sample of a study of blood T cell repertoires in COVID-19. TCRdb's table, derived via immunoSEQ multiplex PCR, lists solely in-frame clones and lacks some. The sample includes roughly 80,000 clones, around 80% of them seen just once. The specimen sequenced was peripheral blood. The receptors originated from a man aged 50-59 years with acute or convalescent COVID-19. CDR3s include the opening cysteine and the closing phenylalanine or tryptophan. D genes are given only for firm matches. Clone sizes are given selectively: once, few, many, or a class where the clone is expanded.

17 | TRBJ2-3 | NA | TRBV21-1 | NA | TGTGCCAGCAGCAAAAAGGACAGCGGGACTAGCACAGATACGCAGTATTTT | CASSKKDSGTSTDTQYF
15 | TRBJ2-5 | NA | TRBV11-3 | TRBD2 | TGTGCCAGCAGCTTAGGCGGGAGTGGACGAGAGACCCAGTACTTC | CASSLGGSGRETQYF
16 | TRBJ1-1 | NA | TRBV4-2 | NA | TGTGCCAGCAGCCAAGATCCAGGCAGACCGAGCACTGAAGCTTTCTTT | CASSQDPGRPSTEAFF
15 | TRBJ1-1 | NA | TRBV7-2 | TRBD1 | TGTGCCAGCAGCCAGATGACAGGGGTCGAAACTGAAGCTTTCTTT | CASSQMTGVETEAFF
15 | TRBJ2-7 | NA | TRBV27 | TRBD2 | TGTGCCAGCAGTTTAGCACTAGCGGGCCTCTACGAGCAGTACTTC | CASSLALAGLYEQYF
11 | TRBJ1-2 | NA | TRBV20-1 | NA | TGCAGTGCTAGAGAAAGACAAGGCTACACCTTC | CSARERQGYTF
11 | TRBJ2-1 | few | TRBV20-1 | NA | TGCAGTGCTAGTAAAGCCCGCGAGCAGTTCTTC | CSASKAREQFF
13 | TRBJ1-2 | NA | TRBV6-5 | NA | TGTGCCAGCAGTTACGTCGCGGGGTATGGCTACACCTTC | CASSYVAGYGYTF
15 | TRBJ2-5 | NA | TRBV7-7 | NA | TGTGCCAGCAGCCCGGCGGGACTTCTTGGAGAGACCCAGTACTTC | CASSPAGLLGETQYF
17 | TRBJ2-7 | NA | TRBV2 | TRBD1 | TGTGCCAGCACCGCGGGGAGGGGGACAGGGAGGTCCTACGAGCAGTACTTC | CASTAGRGTGRSYEQYF
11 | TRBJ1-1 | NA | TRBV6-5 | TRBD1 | TGTGCCACCAAACAGGGGGCTGAAGCTTTCTTT | CATKQGAEAFF
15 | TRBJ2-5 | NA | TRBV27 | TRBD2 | TGTGCCAGCAGTTTAGGACTAGCGGGACAAGAGACCCAGTACTTC | CASSLGLAGQETQYF
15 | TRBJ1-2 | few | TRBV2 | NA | TGTGCCAGCAGTGCAAACGGGAGGGACATCTATGGCTACACCTTC | CASSANGRDIYGYTF
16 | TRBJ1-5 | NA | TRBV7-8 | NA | TGTGCCAGCAGCCAAGCAAGCCTCAATAGCAATCAGCCCCAGCATTTT | CASSQASLNSNQPQHF
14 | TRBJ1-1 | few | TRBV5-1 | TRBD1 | TGCGCCAGCAGCTTAGAACAGGGGAGAACTGAAGCTTTCTTT | CASSLEQGRTEAFF
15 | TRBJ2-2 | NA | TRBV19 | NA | TGTGCCAGTTCGTGGCAGGCCCTGAACACCGGGGAGCTGTTTTTT | CASSWQALNTGELFF
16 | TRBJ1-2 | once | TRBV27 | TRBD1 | TGTGCCAGCAGTTTAGATGGACAGGGGTCCGGATATGGCTACACCTTC | CASSLDGQGSGYGYTF
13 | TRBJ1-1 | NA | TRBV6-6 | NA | TGTGCCAGCACCCCTCCGAGCGAAGGTGAAGCTTTCTTT | CASTPPSEGEAFF
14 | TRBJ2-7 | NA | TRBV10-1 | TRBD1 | TGCGCCAGCAGTTCGGACAGGGGGTCCGACGAGCAGTACTTC | CASSSDRGSDEQYF
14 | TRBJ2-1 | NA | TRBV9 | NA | TGTGCCAGCAGCGTATCCCCTAAGAGCGATGAGCAGTTCTTC | CASSVSPKSDEQFF
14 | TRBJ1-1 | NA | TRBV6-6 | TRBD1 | TGTGCCAGCAGTAAGACAGGGTTGGTGCCTGAAGCTTTCTTT | CASSKTGLVPEAFF
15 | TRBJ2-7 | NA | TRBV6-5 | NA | TGTGCCAGCAGTTACTCGACAACCGTTTCCTACGAGCAGTACTTC | CASSYSTTVSYEQYF
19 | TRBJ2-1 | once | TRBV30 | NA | TGTGCCTGGAGTTACCGCGCCTCCGGGACTCAGTTTGGCTACAATGAGCAGTTCTTC | CAWSYRASGTQFGYNEQFF
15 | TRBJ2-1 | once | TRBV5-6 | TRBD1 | TGTGCCAGCAGCATACCCAGGGGGTCCTACAATGAGCAGTTCTTC | CASSIPRGSYNEQFF
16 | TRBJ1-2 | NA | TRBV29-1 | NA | TGCAGCGTTGAAGATATGCCGGGTCACCCTCGAATTGGCTACACCTTC | CSVEDMPGHPRIGYTF
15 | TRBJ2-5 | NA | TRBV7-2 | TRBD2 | TGTGCCAGCAGCCCGGGACTAGCGGGAGTAGAGACCCAGTACTTC | CASSPGLAGVETQYF
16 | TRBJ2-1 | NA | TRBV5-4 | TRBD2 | TGTGCCAGCAGCTCGGGGACTAGCGGGAGATGGGGTGAGCAGTTCTTC | CASSSGTSGRWGEQFF
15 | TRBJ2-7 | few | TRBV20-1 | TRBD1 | TGCAGTGCTAGTTTGCGAGACAGGGTTGGTCACGAGCAGTACTTC | CSASLRDRVGHEQYF
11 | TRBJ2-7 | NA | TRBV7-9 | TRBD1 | TGTGCCAGCAGCTTCTATGGACAGGCGGGCTTC | CASSFYGQAGF
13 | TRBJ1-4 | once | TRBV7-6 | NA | TGTGCCAGCAGCTTGAGGCCAAATGAAAAACTGTTTTTT | CASSLRPNEKLFF
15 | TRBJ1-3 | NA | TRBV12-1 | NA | TGTGCCAGCAGCTCACCGACAGGCTCTGGAAACACCATATATTTT | CASSSPTGSGNTIYF
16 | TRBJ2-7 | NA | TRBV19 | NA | TGTGCCAGTAGTCCGCCGTGGGGGGGCCGCTCCTACGAGCAGTACTTC | CASSPPWGGRSYEQYF
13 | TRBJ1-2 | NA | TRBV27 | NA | TGTGCCAGCCGTGCAGGGGTTGTCTATGGCTACACCTTC | CASRAGVVYGYTF
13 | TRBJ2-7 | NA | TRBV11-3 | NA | TGTGCCAGCAGCTTCACGGGTTCGGACGAGCAGTACTTC | CASSFTGSDEQYF
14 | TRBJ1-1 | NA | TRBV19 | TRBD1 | TGTGCCAGCGAAAACTTCAGGGGGAGGACTGAAGCTTTCTTT | CASENFRGRTEAFF
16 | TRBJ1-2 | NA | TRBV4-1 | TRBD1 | TGCGCCAGCAGCCAAGATACAGTACAGGGGAACTATGGCTACACCTTC | CASSQDTVQGNYGYTF
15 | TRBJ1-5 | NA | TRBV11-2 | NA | TGTGCCAGCAGCTTAGACAGATCCCGTAATCAGCCCCAGCATTTT | CASSLDRSRNQPQHF
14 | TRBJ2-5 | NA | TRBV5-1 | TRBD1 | TGCGCCAGCAGCTTCACAGGGGGCGCAGAGACCCAGTACTTC | CASSFTGGAETQYF
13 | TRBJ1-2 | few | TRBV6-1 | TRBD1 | TGTGCCAGCAGTGAGGGACAGGATTATGGCTACACCTTC | CASSEGQDYGYTF
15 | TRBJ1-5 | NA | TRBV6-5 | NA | TGTGCCAGCAGGAGCACAGATTATAGCAATCAGCCCCAGCATTTT | CASRSTDYSNQPQHF
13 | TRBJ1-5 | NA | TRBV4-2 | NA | TGTGCCAGCAGCATGGACAGTGATCAGCCCCAGCATTTT | CASSMDSDQPQHF
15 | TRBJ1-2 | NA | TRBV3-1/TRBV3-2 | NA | TGTGCCAGCAGCCCTGCCCACAGAGTGGGCTATGGCTACACCTTC | CASSPAHRVGYGYTF
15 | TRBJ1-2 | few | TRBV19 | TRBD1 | TGTGCCAGTAGTAGGGTGAGAGGGGGCGCGGAAGGCTACACCTTC | CASSRVRGGAEGYTF
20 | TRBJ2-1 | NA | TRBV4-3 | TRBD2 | TGCGCCAGCAGCCAAATCTTGCCGCCCCCTACGGGAGGGCCGTTCAGTGAGCAGTTCTTC | CASSQILPPPTGGPFSEQFF
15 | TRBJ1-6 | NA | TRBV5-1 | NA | TGCGCCAGCAGCTCAGCGCAGACCCCTAATTCACCCCTCCACTTT | CASSSAQTPNSPLHF
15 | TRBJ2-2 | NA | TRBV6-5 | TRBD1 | TGTGCCAGCAGTTACTCTGGGACAGGCCAGGGTGGGCTGTTTTTT | CASSYSGTGQGGLFF
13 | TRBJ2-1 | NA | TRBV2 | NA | TGTGCCAGCAGTTCGACAGTACGCAATGAGCAGTTCTTC | CASSSTVRNEQFF
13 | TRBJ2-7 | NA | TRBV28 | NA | TGTGCCAGCAGTTTCGCAGGCAACTACGAGCAGTACTTC | CASSFAGNYEQYF
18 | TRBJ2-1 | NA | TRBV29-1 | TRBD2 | TGCAGCGTTGAAGATCGGGGACTAGCGGGAGGTATGAGCAATGAGCAGTTCTTC | CSVEDRGLAGGMSNEQFF
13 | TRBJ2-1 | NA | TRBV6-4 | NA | TGTGCCAGCAGTGAACTCATTTACAATGAGCAGTTCTTC | CASSELIYNEQFF
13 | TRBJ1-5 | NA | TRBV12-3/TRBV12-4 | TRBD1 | TGTGCCAGCAGTTTGGACAGGGTGCAGCCCCAGCATTTT | CASSLDRVQPQHF